This is a list of T cell receptor beta chains from one sample in a study of blood T cell repertoires in COVID-19. TCRdb keeps only in-frame clones here, not all; method: immunoSEQ multiplex PCR. The data show some 210,000 clones, approximately 81% seen once. Source material: PBMCs or T cells enriched from blood (not recorded which). Source of these receptors: a woman aged 50 to 65 with acute COVID-19. Each CDR3 is given with its conserved first and last residue. A D gene is named only where the DNA matches it firmly. The size of a clone is reported for some rows only, either as once, few or many, or as a class for expanded clones.

>TRBJ2-3|NA|TRBV6-5|NA
CASRATRDTTQYF
TGTGCCAGCAGAGCTACACGGGACACAACGCAGTATTTT
>TRBJ2-1|NA|TRBV18|once
CASSPRSGSYNEQFF
TGTGCCAGCTCACCACGGTCAGGTTCCTACAATGAGCAGTTCTTC
>TRBJ2-3|TRBD2|TRBV5-8|once
CASSSGLGTDTQYF
TGTGCCAGCAGCTCGGGACTAGGAACAGATACGCAGTATTTT
>TRBJ1-4|TRBD1|TRBV27|NA
CASSSSTGGGEKLFF
TGTGCCAGCAGTTCCTCGACAGGGGGAGGTGAAAAACTGTTTTTT
>TRBJ2-5|TRBD1|TRBV18|NA
CASSHRKTGEETQYF
TGTGCCAGCTCACACCGGAAGACAGGGGAGGAGACCCAGTACTTC
>TRBJ2-7|TRBD1|TRBV7-2|NA
CASSAPGTGGAWNF
TGTGCCAGCAGCGCCCCCGGGACAGGGGGCGCCTGGAACTTC
>TRBJ1-5|NA|TRBV18|NA
CASSPDKGNQPQHF
TGTGCCAGCTCACCCGACAAGGGCAATCAGCCCCAGCATTTT
>TRBJ2-7|TRBD1|TRBV7-2|NA
CASSLQGAYEQYF
TGTGCCAGCAGCTTACAGGGGGCCTACGAGCAGTACTTC
>TRBJ2-5|NA|TRBV2|NA
CASSVGRETQYF
TGTGCCAGCAGTGTTGGGCGAGAGACCCAGTACTTC
>TRBJ2-6|TRBD1|TRBV19|NA
CASSGQGAGANVLTF
TGTGCCAGTAGCGGACAGGGGGCTGGGGCCAACGTCCTGACTTTC
>TRBJ2-1|NA|TRBV19|NA
CARGSRVTYNEQFF
TGTGCCAGAGGGAGCCGGGTCACCTACAATGAGCAGTTCTTC
>TRBJ2-5|TRBD2|TRBV4-3|many
CASSQDRYGRAGETQYF
TGCGCCAGCAGCCAAGATCGGTACGGGAGGGCGGGCGAGACCCAGTACTTC
>TRBJ1-6|NA|TRBV21-1|NA
CASSKGPPGQGGDSPLHF
TGTGCCAGCAGCAAAGGCCCCCCGGGACAGGGAGGCGATTCACCCCTCCACTTT
>TRBJ2-7|NA|TRBV28|once
CASSSGQGYEQYF
TGTGCCAGCAGTTCCGGCCAGGGCTACGAGCAGTACTTC
>TRBJ2-5|NA|TRBV29-1|NA
CSVRLQGGETQYF
TGCAGCGTTAGATTACAGGGTGGAGAGACCCAGTACTTC
>TRBJ2-5|TRBD2|TRBV5-1|NA
CASSPGLAGDRKTQYF
TGCGCCAGCAGCCCGGGACTAGCGGGGGATCGGAAGACCCAGTACTTC
>TRBJ2-1|NA|TRBV5-1|NA
CASSLGPGNGNEQFF
TGCGCCAGCAGCTTGGGACCGGGGAATGGGAATGAGCAGTTCTTC
>TRBJ1-2|NA|TRBV29-1|NA
CSVPQGQSGGYTF
TGCAGCGTTCCGCAGGGGCAAAGTGGTGGCTACACCTTC
>TRBJ1-1|NA|TRBV19|NA
CASKPGDMNTEAFF
TGTGCCAGTAAGCCAGGGGACATGAACACTGAAGCTTTCTTT
>TRBJ2-7|NA|TRBV11-2|NA
CASSWNRSPSYEQYF
TGTGCCAGCAGCTGGAACAGGTCTCCTTCCTACGAGCAGTACTTC
>TRBJ1-6|NA|TRBV18|few
CASSLSREVSPLHF
TGTGCCAGCTCACTTAGCAGGGAGGTTTCTCCCCTCCACTTT
>TRBJ2-3|NA|TRBV7-3|NA
CASSFGGTTDTQYF
TGTGCCAGCAGCTTTGGTGGGACAACAGATACGCAGTATTTT
>TRBJ2-5|TRBD2|TRBV2|once
CASSGSGQETQYF
TGTGCCAGCAGTGGTAGCGGGCAAGAGACCCAGTACTTC
>TRBJ2-7|TRBD1|TRBV11-3|many
CASSGDRAHEQYF
TGTGCCAGCAGCGGGGACAGGGCCCACGAGCAGTACTTC
>TRBJ1-1|TRBD1|TRBV27|once
CASSLGQGYPGRTEAFF
TGTGCCAGCAGTTTGGGACAGGGCTACCCTGGGCGCACTGAAGCTTTCTTT
>TRBJ1-4|TRBD1|TRBV28|NA
CASSLQGTVTNEKLFF
TGTGCCAGCAGTTTGCAAGGGACAGTCACTAATGAAAAACTGTTTTTT
>TRBJ1-4|TRBD1|TRBV6-6|NA
CASRRTGVLGEKLFF
TGTGCCAGCAGACGTACAGGGGTCCTAGGGGAAAAACTGTTTTTT
>TRBJ1-2|NA|TRBV6-2/TRBV6-3|NA
CASSNRPGNLPYGYTF
TGTGCCAGCAGCAACCGGCCAGGGAACCTTCCTTATGGCTACACCTTC
>TRBJ2-3|NA|TRBV5-6|NA
CASSTRRRRTDTQYF
TGTGCCAGCAGCACCAGGCGACGTCGCACAGATACGCAGTATTTT
>TRBJ2-1|TRBD1|TRBV24-1|NA
CATSDRPPDREQFF
TGTGCCACCAGTGATCGGCCTCCGGACAGGGAGCAGTTCTTC
>TRBJ1-2|NA|TRBV10-3|few
CAISLGGAYGYTF
TGTGCCATCAGCCTGGGGGGGGCCTATGGCTACACCTTC
>TRBJ1-2|TRBD1|TRBV7-3|NA
CASSLGQGHGYTF
TGTGCCAGCAGCTTAGGACAGGGACATGGCTACACCTTC
>TRBJ1-2|NA|TRBV7-9|NA
CASSLEIGYGYTF
TGTGCCAGCAGCTTAGAGATCGGGTATGGCTACACCTTC
>TRBJ2-3|NA|TRBV6-1|NA
CASSEWEGGQYF
TGTGCCAGCAGTGAATGGGAGGGGGGGCAGTATTTT
>TRBJ2-1|TRBD2|TRBV27|few
CASSLGSAGGPKLYNEQFF
TGTGCCAGCAGTTTAGGGTCAGCGGGGGGCCCTAAACTTTACAATGAGCAGTTCTTC
>TRBJ2-4|TRBD2|TRBV2|NA
CASRSQAGVVNIQYF
TGTGCCAGCAGATCTCAAGCGGGAGTGGTAAACATTCAGTACTTC
>TRBJ2-7|TRBD1|TRBV10-1|few
CASSGSGHRGPYEQYF
TGCGCCAGCAGTGGATCCGGTCACAGGGGGCCTTACGAGCAGTACTTC
>TRBJ2-7|TRBD2|TRBV12-5|NA
CASRPGLAGGSSYEQYF
TGTGCTAGTAGGCCGGGACTAGCGGGGGGCAGCTCCTACGAGCAGTACTTC
>TRBJ2-7|NA|TRBV10-3|NA
CAISESGTLHEQYF
TGTGCCATCAGTGAGTCTGGGACACTTCACGAGCAGTACTTC
>TRBJ2-1|TRBD2|TRBV3-1/TRBV3-2|NA
CASSHLLAGNNEQFF
TGTGCCAGCAGCCATCTACTAGCGGGAAACAATGAGCAGTTCTTC
>TRBJ2-2|NA|TRBV19|once
CASSRSSEAGELFF
TGTGCCAGTAGTAGATCTAGCGAGGCCGGGGAGCTGTTTTTT
>TRBJ2-1|TRBD1|TRBV5-1|NA
CASSFTGTGFDEQFF
TGCGCCAGCAGTTTCACCGGGACAGGGTTCGATGAGCAGTTCTTC
>TRBJ1-3|NA|TRBV3-1/TRBV3-2|NA
CASSQDHGQGNTIYF
TGTGCCAGCAGCCAAGATCATGGACAGGGAAACACCATATATTTT
>TRBJ2-3|NA|TRBV7-2|NA
CASSLRQITDTQYF
TGTGCCAGCAGCTTACGTCAGATCACAGATACGCAGTATTTT
>TRBJ1-5|NA|TRBV24-1|NA
CATNTPPASQPQHF
TGTGCCACAAATACACCCCCCGCATCTCAGCCCCAGCATTTT
>TRBJ2-2|NA|TRBV4-2|few
CASSQGGTGNTGELFF
TGTGCCAGCAGCCAAGGAGGGACTGGGAACACCGGGGAGCTGTTTTTT
>TRBJ2-1|NA|TRBV3-1/TRBV3-2|NA
CASSPLEGTEQFF
TGTGCCAGCAGCCCGCTGGAGGGTACTGAGCAGTTCTTC
>TRBJ2-2|TRBD2|TRBV7-2|many
CASSFGTSGTGELFF
TGTGCCAGCAGCTTCGGGACTAGCGGCACCGGGGAGCTGTTTTTT
>TRBJ1-5|NA|TRBV2|NA
CASSGGQSNQPQHF
TGTGCCAGCAGTGGAGGACAGAGCAATCAGCCCCAGCATTTT
>TRBJ1-5|TRBD1|TRBV6-2/TRBV6-3|NA
CASSYRTGVNNQPQHF
TGTGCCAGCAGTTACCGGACAGGGGTGAACAATCAGCCCCAGCATTTT